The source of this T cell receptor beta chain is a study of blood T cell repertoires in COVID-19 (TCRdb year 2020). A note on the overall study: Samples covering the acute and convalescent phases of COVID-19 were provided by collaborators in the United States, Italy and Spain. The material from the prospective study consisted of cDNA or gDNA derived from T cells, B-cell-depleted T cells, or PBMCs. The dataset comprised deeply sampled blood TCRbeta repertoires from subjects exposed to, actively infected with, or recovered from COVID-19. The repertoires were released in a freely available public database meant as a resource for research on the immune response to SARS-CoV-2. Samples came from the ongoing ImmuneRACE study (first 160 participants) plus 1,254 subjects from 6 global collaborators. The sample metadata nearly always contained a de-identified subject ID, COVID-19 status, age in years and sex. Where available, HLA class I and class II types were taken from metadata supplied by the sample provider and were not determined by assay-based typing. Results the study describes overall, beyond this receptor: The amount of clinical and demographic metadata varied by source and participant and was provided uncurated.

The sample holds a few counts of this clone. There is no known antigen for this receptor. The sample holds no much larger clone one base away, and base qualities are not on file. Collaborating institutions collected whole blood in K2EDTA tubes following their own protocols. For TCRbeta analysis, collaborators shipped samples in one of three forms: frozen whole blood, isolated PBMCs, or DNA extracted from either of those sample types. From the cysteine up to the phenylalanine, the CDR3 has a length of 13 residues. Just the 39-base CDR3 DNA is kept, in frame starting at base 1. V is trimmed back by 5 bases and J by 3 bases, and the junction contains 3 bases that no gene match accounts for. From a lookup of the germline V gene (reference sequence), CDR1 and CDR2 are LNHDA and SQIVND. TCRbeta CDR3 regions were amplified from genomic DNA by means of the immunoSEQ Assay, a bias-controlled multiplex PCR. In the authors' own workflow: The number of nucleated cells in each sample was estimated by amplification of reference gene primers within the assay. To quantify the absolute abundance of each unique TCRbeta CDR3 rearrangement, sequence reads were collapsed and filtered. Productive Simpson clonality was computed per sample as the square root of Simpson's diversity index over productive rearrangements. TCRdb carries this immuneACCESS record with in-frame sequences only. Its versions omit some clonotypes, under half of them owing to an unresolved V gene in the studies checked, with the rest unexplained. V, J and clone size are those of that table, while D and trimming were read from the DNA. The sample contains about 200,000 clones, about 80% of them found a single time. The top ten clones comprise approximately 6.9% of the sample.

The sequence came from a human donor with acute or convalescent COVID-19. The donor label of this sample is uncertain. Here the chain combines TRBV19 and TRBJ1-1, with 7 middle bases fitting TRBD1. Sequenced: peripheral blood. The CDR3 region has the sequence CASSSDRDTEAFF. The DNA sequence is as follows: TGTGCCAGTAGTTCCGACAGGGACACTGAAGCTTTCTTT.